This TCR beta chain was recorded in a study of CD8+ T cells in alopecia areata. Sorting from PBMCs produced CD4+ and CD8+ T cells. Study-wide results and caveats: Normal skin contains resident alphabeta T cells, and these are also sequenced in scalp samples. Normal scalp showed lower clonality than lesional scalp, especially alopecia totalis/universalis. Mice gave a clearer picture of TCR sharing than patients did, possibly for HLA-related reasons.

The V gene lost 3 bases and the J gene lost 2 bases, with 14 bases spanning the gap. The CDR3 extends over 15 amino acids. Germline V gene data show CDR1 as GTSNPN and CDR2 as SVGIG (reference sequence). Turning to this clone: Antigen: not known.

cDNA prepared by RNA extraction and subsequent reverse transcription served as the template for sequencing. Profiled with immunoSEQ multiplex PCR; TCRdb holds only in-frame clones, not every one. The repertoire holds roughly 120,000 clones, with roughly 66% as singletons. Sequenced material: CD4+ T cells sorted from blood. This chain connects TRBV30 to TRBJ1-5; D remains unclear. This sequence originates from a human donor in good health. CDR3 coding DNA: TGTGCCTGGAGCCTAGGAACGAAAGGCAATCAGCCCCAGCATTTT. Protein sequence: CAWSLGTKGNQPQHF.